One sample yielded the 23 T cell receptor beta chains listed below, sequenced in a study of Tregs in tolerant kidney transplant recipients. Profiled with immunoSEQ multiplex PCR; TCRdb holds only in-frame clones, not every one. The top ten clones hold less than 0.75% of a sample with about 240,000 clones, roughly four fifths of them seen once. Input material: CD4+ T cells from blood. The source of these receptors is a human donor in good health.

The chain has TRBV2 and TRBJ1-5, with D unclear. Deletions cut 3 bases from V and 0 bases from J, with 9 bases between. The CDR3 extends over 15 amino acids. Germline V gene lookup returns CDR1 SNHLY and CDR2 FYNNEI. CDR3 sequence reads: CASSDVSLSNQPQHF. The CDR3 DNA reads TGTGCCAGCAGTGACGTCAGCCTTAGCAATCAGCCCCAGCATTTT.

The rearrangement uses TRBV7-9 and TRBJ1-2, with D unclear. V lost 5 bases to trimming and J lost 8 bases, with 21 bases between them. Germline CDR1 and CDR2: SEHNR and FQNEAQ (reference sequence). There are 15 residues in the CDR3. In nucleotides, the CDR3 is TGTGCCAGCAGCCCTGGGAGCAGCCGCTATGGGGGCTACACCTTC. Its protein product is CASSPGSSRYGGYTF.

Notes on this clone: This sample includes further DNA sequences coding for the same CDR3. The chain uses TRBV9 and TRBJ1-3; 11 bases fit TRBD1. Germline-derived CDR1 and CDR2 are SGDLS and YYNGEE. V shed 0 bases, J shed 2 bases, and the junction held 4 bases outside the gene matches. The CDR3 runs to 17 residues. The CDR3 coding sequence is TGTGCCAGCAGCGTAGATCCGGGACAGGGGGCTGGAAACACCATATATTTT. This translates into CASSVDPGQGAGNTIYF.

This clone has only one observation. This CDR3 is CASSFGASYNEQFF. CDR3 in DNA: TGTGCCAGTAGTTTCGGGGCCTCCTACAATGAGCAGTTCTTC. V is TRBV19 and J is TRBJ2-1; D might be TRBD1 or TRBD2, each matching 5 bases. V dropped 5 bases and J dropped 0 bases, with 8 bases sitting between them. Germline CDR1 is LNHDA and CDR2 is SQIVND (reference sequence). The CDR3 has 14 residues.

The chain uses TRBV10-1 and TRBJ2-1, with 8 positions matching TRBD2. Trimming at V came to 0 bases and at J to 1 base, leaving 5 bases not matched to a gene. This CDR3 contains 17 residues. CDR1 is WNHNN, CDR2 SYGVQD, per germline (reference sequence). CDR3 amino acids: CASSESDSGVSYNEQFF. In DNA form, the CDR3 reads TGCGCCAGCAGTGAGTCGGATAGCGGGGTTTCCTACAATGAGCAGTTCTTC.

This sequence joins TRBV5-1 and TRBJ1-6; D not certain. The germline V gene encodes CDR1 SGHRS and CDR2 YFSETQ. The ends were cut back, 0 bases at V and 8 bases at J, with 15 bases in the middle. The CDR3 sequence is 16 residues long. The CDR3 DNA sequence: TGCGCCAGCAGCTTGGCCGCTAGGGTGGAGGATTCACCCCTCCACTTT. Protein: CASSLAARVEDSPLHF.

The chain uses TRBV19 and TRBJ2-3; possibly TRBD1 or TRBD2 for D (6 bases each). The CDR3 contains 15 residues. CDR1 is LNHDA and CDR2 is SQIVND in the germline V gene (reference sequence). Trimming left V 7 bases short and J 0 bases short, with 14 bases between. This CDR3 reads CASNRRGQSTDTQYF. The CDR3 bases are TGTGCCAGTAACCGACGGGGGCAGAGCACAGATACGCAGTATTTT.

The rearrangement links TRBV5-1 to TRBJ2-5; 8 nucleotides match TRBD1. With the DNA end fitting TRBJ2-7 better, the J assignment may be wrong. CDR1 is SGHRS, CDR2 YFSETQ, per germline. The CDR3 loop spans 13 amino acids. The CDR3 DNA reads TGCGCCAGCAGCTTGGCCAGGGGGCACGAGCAGTACTTC. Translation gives CASSLARGHEQYF.

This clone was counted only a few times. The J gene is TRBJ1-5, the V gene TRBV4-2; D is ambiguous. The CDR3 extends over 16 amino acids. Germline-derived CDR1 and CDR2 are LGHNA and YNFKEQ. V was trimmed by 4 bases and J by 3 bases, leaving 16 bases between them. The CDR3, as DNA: TGTGCCAGCAGCCCCCTAGCGGAGGGCACCAATCAGCCCCAGCATTTT. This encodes CASSPLAEGTNQPQHF.

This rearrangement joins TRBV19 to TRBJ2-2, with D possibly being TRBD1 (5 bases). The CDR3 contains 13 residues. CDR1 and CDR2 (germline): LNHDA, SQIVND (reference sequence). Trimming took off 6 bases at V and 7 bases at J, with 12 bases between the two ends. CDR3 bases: TGTGCCAGTAGGGCTGCAGGGATCGGGGAGCTGTTTTTT. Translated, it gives CASRAAGIGELFF.

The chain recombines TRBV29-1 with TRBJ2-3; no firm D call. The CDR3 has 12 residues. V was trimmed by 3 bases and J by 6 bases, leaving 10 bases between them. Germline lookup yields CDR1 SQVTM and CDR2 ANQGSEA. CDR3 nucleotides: TGCAGCGTTGACCCAACCCGCGATACGCAGTATTTT. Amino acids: CSVDPTRDTQYF.

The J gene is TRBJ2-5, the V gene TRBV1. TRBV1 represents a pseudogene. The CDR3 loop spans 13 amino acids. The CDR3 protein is CTSSPGNQETQYF. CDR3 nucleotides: TGCACCAGCAGCCCTGGGAACCAAGAGACCCAGTACTTC.

The CDR3 is CASIGRVGTEAFF. CDR3 DNA sequence: TGTGCCAGTATTGGGAGGGTTGGCACTGAAGCTTTCTTT. V usage is TRBV19 and J usage is TRBJ1-1; D call uncertain. The V end lost 7 bases, the J end lost 4 bases, and 13 bases lay between the germline ends. The V gene's germline CDR1 is LNHDA and CDR2 SQIVND (reference sequence). The CDR3 length is 13 residues.

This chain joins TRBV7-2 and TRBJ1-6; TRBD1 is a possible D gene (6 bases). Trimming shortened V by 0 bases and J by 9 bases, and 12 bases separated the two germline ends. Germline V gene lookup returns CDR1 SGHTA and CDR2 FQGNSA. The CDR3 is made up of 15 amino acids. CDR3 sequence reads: CASSLAKGQVSPLHF. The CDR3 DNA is TGTGCCAGCAGCTTAGCAAAGGGACAAGTTTCACCCCTCCACTTT.

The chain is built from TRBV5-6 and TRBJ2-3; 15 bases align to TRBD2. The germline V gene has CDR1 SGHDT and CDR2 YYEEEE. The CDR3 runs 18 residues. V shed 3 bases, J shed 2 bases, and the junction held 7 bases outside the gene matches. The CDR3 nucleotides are TGTGCCAGCAGCTACTGGACTAGCGGGGGGGCCCACACAGATACGCAGTATTTT. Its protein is CASSYWTSGGAHTDTQYF.

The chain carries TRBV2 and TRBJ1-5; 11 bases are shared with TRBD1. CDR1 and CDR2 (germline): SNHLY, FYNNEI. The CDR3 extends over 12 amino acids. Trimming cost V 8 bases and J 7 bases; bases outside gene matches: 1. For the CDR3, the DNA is TGTGCCAGCGGGACAGGGGGACAGCCCCAGCATTTT. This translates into CASGTGGQPQHF.

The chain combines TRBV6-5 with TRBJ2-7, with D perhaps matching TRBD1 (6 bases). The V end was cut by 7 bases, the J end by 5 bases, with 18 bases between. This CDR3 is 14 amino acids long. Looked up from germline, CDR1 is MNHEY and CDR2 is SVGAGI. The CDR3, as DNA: TGTGCCAGCACCAAGGGACCAGGGGTCAACGAGCAGTACTTC. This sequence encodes CASTKGPGVNEQYF.

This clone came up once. CDR3: CASSYVTEGSGYTF. CDR3 in DNA: TGTGCCAGCAGTTACGTCACAGAGGGGTCTGGCTACACCTTC. V is TRBV6-6 and J is TRBJ1-2; TRBD1 might be the D (5 bases). The CDR3 has 14 residues. Germline CDR1 reads MNHNY; CDR2 reads SVGAGI (reference sequence). V was shortened by 2 bases and J by 7 bases, with 14 bases between the two germline ends.

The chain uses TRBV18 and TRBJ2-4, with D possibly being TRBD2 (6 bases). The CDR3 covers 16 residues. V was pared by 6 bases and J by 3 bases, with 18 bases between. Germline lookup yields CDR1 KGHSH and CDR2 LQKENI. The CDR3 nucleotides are TGTGCCAGCTCCGCGCTGGGAGTCGGGGGCAAAAACATTCAGTACTTC. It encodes CASSALGVGGKNIQYF. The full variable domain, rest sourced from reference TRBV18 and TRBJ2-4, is NAGVMQNPRHLVRRRGQEARLRCSPMKGHSHVYWYRQLPEEGLKFMVYLQKENIIDESGMPKERFSAEFPKEGPSILRIQQVVRGDSAAYFCASSALGVGGKNIQYFGAGTRLSVL.

The CDR3 protein is CASSLGTEEPQHF. CDR3 nucleotide sequence: TGCGCCAGCAGCTTGGGGACAGAGGAGCCCCAGCATTTT. The chain has TRBV5-1 and TRBJ1-5; D may be TRBD1 (6 bases). V lost 0 bases, J lost 8 bases, and 9 bases lay in between. This CDR3 has 13 amino acids. From germline, CDR1 is SGHRS and CDR2 YFSETQ.

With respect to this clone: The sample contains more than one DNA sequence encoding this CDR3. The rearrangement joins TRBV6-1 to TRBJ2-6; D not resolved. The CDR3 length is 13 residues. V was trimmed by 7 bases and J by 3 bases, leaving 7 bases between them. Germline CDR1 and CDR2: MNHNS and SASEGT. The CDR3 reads CASKALGANVLTF. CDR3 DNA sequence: TGTGCCAGCAAGGCTCTTGGGGCCAACGTCCTGACTTTC.

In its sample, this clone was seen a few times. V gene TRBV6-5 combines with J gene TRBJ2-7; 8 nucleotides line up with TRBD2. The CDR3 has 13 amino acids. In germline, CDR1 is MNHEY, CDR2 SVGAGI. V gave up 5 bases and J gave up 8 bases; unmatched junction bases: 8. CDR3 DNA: TGTGCCAGCAGTGCGGACAGCGGGGGCCAGCAGTACTTC. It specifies CASSADSGGQQYF.

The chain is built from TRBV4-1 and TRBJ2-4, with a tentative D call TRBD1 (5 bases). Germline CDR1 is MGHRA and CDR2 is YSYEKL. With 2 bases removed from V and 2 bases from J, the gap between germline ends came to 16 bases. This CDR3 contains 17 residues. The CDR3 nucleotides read TGCGCCAGCAGCCAAAATGCCAGGGCAACCACCAAAAACATTCAGTACTTC. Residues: CASSQNARATTKNIQYF.